This TCR beta chain was identified in a study of early T cells in non-severe SARS-CoV-2 infection. Study-wide context: From unsorted whole blood, bulk RNA was sequenced, and the chains remained unpaired. Study outcomes and limitations: VDJdb matching skewed toward anti-spike CD8 responses, missing private and CD4 specificities.

This clonotype was detected only a few times. Its antigen is still unknown. The germline gives CDR1 SGHRS, CDR2 YFSETQ. The CDR3 has 17 amino acids. After removal of 0 bases from V and 2 bases from J, the junction contained 4 bases not matched to a gene. TCRdb redid the calling of the 5' RACE reads with MiXCR, one entry per CDR3 protein. This sample has tens of thousands of distinct CDR3 sequences, with 10% to 15% found just once. The sequence was obtained from an adult who was a healthcare worker with PCR-confirmed SARS-CoV-2 infection or an uninfected control (not recorded which). The V gene is TRBV5-1, the J gene TRBJ2-1; 11 bases align to TRBD2. Sequenced input: whole blood. The CDR3 protein is CASSLVVAGGAYNEQFF. CDR3 sequence (DNA): TGCGCCAGCAGCTTGGTGGTAGCGGGAGGGGCCTACAATGAGCAGTTCTTC.